Each of the 9 T cell receptor beta chains below was sequenced from the same sample in a study of T cells in Graves' hyperthyroidism and ophthalmopathy. Amplification of TCR beta CDR3 regions used RNA as the template. With the HTBI primer set, the TCR CDR3 went through a first round of RT-PCR. TCRdb itself ran the multiplex PCR reads through MiXCR, one entry per CDR3 protein. The repertoire holds under 700,000 distinct CDR3 sequences, with around 46% as singletons. The sequenced material came from peripheral blood or thyroid tissue (not recorded which). The receptors originated from a woman aged 18-29 years with Graves' hyperthyroidism.

Concerning this clonotype: The junction differs from germline at one of its ends, possibly a read error. The chain carries TRBV7-9 and TRBJ1-5; 7 bases map to TRBD1. Germline V gene data show CDR1 as SEHNR and CDR2 as FQNEAQ (reference sequence). CDR3 size: 15 residues. The DNA of the CDR3 is TGTCCCAGCAGCTTTCAAGGGACAGAAAATCAGCCCCAGCATTTT. Its protein product is CPSSFQGTENQPQHF.

This clonotype was detected ten times or more. The rearrangement uses TRBV2 and TRBJ2-7, with D hard to call. The V gene lost 7 bases and the J gene lost 3 bases, with 7 bases spanning the gap. Per germline, CDR1 SNHLY and CDR2 FYNNEI. The CDR3 extends over 11 amino acids. This chain's CDR3 is CASMVNYEQYF. The CDR3 nucleotides are TGTGCCAGCATGGTTAACTACGAGCAGTACTTC. The whole variable domain, filled in from reference TRBV2 and TRBJ2-7, reads EPEVTQTPSHQVTQMGQEVILRCVPISNHLYFYWYRQILGQKVEFLVSFYNNEISEKSEIFDDQFSVERPDGSNFTLKIRSTKLEDSAMYFCASMVNYEQYFGPGTRLTVT.

CDR3 bases: TGCGCCAGCAGCCCAGACTCGGACGGCTACGAGCAGTACTTC. It yields the protein CASSPDSDGYEQYF. The genes are TRBV5-1 and TRBJ2-7; no clear D gene. Germline CDR1 is SGHRS and CDR2 is YFSETQ. The CDR3 runs to 14 residues. V was pared by 4 bases and J by 3 bases, with 14 bases between.

The CDR3 region has the DNA TGTGCCAGTATCCCCCCGGAGGAGCTGTTTTTT. The encoded protein is CASIPPEELFF. The chain carries TRBV19 and TRBJ2-2; no definite D call. Germline V CDR1 and CDR2: LNHDA, SQIVND (reference sequence). V was shortened by 7 bases and J by 10 bases, with 10 bases between the two germline ends. The CDR3 length is 11 residues.

About this clonotype itself: This may be a read error: a much more frequent sequence differs by one nucleotide. V and J are TRBV7-9 and TRBJ1-6; no clear D. Germline V gene lookup returns CDR1 SEHNR and CDR2 FQNEAQ (reference sequence). V lost 2 bases and J lost 9, with 14 bases in between. This CDR3 is 15 amino acids long. CDR3 coding DNA: TGTGCCAGCAGCTTATGGAGGGTGATGACTTCACCCCTCCACTTT. It translates to CASSLWRVMTSPLHF.

On this clonotype: A much larger clone lies a single base off, so this may be a read error. The chain employs TRBV29-1 and TRBJ1-1; D not certain. The germline V gene has CDR1 SQVTM and CDR2 ANQGSEA. The CDR3 has 12 amino acids. V was shortened by 3 bases and J by 1 base, with 6 bases between the two germline ends. This chain's CDR3 is CSVDTRNTEAFF. CDR3 nucleotides: TGCAGCGTTGACACACGGAACACTGAAGCTTTCTTT.

This clonotype was detected only once. A much larger clone lies one base from this, so it may be a read error. The V gene is TRBV2, the J gene TRBJ1-4; D is unclear. The CDR3 sequence is 14 residues long. The germline gives CDR1 SNHLY, CDR2 FYNNEI. The V and J ends lost 4 bases and 4 bases respectively, with 10 bases between them. As DNA, the CDR3 is TGTGCCAGCAGTGCCCAGGCGTTTAATGAAAAACTGTTTTTT. Translated, it gives CASSAQAFNEKLFF.

In its sample, this clonotype was seen many times. The V call is TRBV10-3, the J call TRBJ1-2; 9 bases line up with TRBD1. V lost 8 bases and J lost 7; bases outside the gene matches: 11. The CDR3 spans 14 residues. Germline assignment: CDR1 ENHRY and CDR2 SYGVKD. CDR3 loop: CAIFGDRGKSGYTF. The CDR3, as DNA: TGTGCCATCTTCGGAGACAGGGGGAAAAGTGGCTACACCTTC.

Only a few counts were recorded for this clonotype. This sequence joins TRBV7-2 and TRBJ1-4; D is ambiguous. This CDR3 is built from 12 residues. Trimming cost V 2 bases and J 7 bases, with 5 bases left between them. Germline loops: CDR1 SGHTA, CDR2 FQGNSA. CDR3 sequence: CASSLNTEKLFF. The CDR3 DNA is TGTGCCAGCAGCTTAAATACTGAAAAACTGTTTTTT.